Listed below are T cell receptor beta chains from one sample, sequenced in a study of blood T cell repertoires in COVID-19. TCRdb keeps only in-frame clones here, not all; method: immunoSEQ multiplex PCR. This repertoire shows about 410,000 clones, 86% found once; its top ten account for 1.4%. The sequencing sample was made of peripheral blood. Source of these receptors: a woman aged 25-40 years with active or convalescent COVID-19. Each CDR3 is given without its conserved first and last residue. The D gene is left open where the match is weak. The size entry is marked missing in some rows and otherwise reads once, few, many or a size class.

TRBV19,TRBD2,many,ASRLAGGNTGELF
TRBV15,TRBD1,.,ATSRALGQSNQPQH
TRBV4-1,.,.,ASSQVGQGGNEQF
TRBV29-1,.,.,SAWTAGSNQPQH
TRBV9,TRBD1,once,ASSLAGGDTIY
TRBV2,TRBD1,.,ASKGEQGSPNSPLH
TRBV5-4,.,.,ASSFRGGYEQY
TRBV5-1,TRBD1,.,ASSPMTGGYGYT
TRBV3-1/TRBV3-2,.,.,ASSVTRAAFATQY
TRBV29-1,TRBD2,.,SVEGRLAGSYEQY
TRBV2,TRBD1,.,ASRVTGNSPLH
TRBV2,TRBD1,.,ASTRDRVTTEAF
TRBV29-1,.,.,SVRTRERSVYGNTIY
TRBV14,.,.,ASSQTGGSPLH
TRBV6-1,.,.,ASSEAGDLNTEAF
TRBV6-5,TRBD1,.,ASSSQGAVYGYT
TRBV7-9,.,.,ASSRDTRPVSGNTIY
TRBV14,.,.,ASSQVMGLNTGELF
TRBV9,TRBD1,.,ASSVVDRGTEAF
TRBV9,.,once,ATGGGLGYT
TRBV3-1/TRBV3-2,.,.,ASSQDFRGEYGYT
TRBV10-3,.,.,AITGTPAGEQY
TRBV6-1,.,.,ASSEARWRPQH
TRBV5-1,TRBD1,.,ASSVTGAGTEAF
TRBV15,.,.,ATSPPGVETQY
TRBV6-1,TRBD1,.,ASSEAGTGGRNEQY
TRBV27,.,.,ASSSTVGLEAF
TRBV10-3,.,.,ATANLPTGANTEAF
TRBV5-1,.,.,ASSGSDRSPWEQY
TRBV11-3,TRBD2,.,ASSQGPGGPGNEQF
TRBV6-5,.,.,ASSLDGRGGKLF
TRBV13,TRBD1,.,ASSGTGSNEQF
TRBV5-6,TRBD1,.,ASSKTGPQETQY
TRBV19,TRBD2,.,ASSIGASGRLRELF
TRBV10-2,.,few,ASSESGQSTEAF
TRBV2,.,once,ASKAGLYEQY
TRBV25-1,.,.,ASSGWAVSPVNGYT
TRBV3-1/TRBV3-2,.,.,ASSDRRTGPTEAF
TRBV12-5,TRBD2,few,ASGPTLTSGRTNEQF
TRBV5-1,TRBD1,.,ASSRDSNQPQH
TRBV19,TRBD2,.,ASSSGLAAYNEQF
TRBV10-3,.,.,AIGGGALGANVLT
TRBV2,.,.,ASSGVSPETQY
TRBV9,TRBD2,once,ASRALTGTSGYNEQF
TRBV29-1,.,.,SAARGHNEQF
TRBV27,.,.,ASSAHKNNYGYT
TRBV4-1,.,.,ASSQDGGSGSSYEQY
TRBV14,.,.,ASSQQGLHITPSYEQY
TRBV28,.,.,ASRTGHISGNTIY
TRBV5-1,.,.,ASSLVARAEYGYT
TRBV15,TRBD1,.,ATSGGQGNYGYT